Included here is one TCR beta chain sequence, with context. The antigen is undetermined. MiXCR, run by TCRdb on the multiplex PCR reads, gives a single entry per CDR3 protein. This sample has over 15,000 distinct CDR3 sequences, with about two thirds found just once. The data belong to a study of breast tumors, draining lymph nodes, adjacent tissues. The CDR3 loop spans 12 amino acids. V dropped 0 bases and J dropped 8; count of bases not matched to a gene: 1. Germline values: CDR1 SGHDT, CDR2 YYEEEE. Study-level points and caveats: Tumor TCR diversity was below lymph nodes but above nontumor tissue. Tumor and nontumor repertoires were significantly more similar in luminal-like than in basal-like breast cancer. The lymph node origin of tumor T cells was framed as consistent with a hypothesis, not demonstrated. Data fit most tumor T cells coming from lymph node, expanding in tumor.

The sample comprised tumor-adjacent breast tissue. This clonotype was sampled from a female donor with breast cancer. Some clones in this sample may be carry-over from other donors' samples. The genes are TRBV5-6 and TRBJ1-2; 7 bases line up with TRBD1. The CDR3 sequence: CASSLGQGGYTF. CDR3 nucleotide sequence: TGTGCCAGCAGCTTGGGACAGGGAGGCTACACCTTC.